This T cell receptor beta chain was captured in a study of human T cells and chemical hapten exposure. Using its own MiXCR run on the RACE reads, TCRdb lists one record per CDR3 protein. The table has tens of thousands of distinct CDR3 sequences, about 6.7% seen once. This clonotype was observed a handful of times. V lost 3 bases, J lost 3 bases, and 14 bases lay in between. Germline V lookup: CDR1 GTSNPN, CDR2 SVGIG (reference sequence). The CDR3 contains 15 residues. Specified time point: pre-sensitization, week 0. The treatment was: therapeutic diphenylcyclopropenone sensitization with weekly scalp DPC.

This specimen was whole blood, taken in connection with sensitization to the hapten diphenylcyclopropenone (DPC). This clonotype was obtained from a woman aged 30 to 39 with alopecia areata. Some clones in this sample may be carry-over from other donors' samples. This chain uses TRBV30 with TRBJ1-4, with D tentatively TRBD1 (6 bases). The CDR3 here is CAWRAGDKANEKLFF. CDR3 coding DNA: TGTGCCTGGAGGGCAGGGGACAAAGCTAATGAAAAACTGTTTTTT.